This TCR beta chain was captured by sequencing in a study of patients and donors after allogeneic stem cell transplantation. Trimming cost V 9 bases and J 4 bases, with 16 bases left between them. This CDR3 contains 13 residues. CDR1 and CDR2 (germline): SGHDT, YYEEEE. TCRdb recomputed calls from the RT-PCR reads with MiXCR, one row per CDR3 protein. The table lists around 170,000 distinct CDR3 sequences, nearly 25% of them singletons. Sequenced input: blood, either unsorted or a sorted T cell fraction (not recorded which). The receptor was isolated from a human donor who was either an allogeneic HSCT recipient or a stem cell or donor lymphocyte infusion donor (not recorded which). It is not recorded whose cells these are; they may come from a transplant donor. The chain employs TRBV5-6 and TRBJ1-2; TRBD1 might be the D (6 bases). CDR3 DNA: TGTGCCACTAGCAGGGGCGCTGGCTATGGCTACACCTTC. As protein: CATSRGAGYGYTF.